These 3 T cell receptor beta chains share one sample of origin, sequenced in a study of T-cell memory formation after mild COVID-19. TCRdb processed the 5' RACE reads anew with MiXCR; each CDR3 protein has one entry. The data contain a few hundred thousand distinct CDR3 sequences, 20% to 25% of them singletons. Sequencing input: PBMCs or a T cell subset sorted from them (not recorded which). These receptors came from a young man who had mild COVID-19 (a few samples of this study predate the infection). Cell type and time point are not known.

This clonotype was counted ten times or more. The chain combines TRBV12-3 or TRBV12-4 with TRBJ1-1; D is uncertain. V shed 3 bases and J shed 4 bases, with 15 bases lying between them. CDR3 length: 15 amino acids. Written as DNA, the CDR3 is TGTGCCAGCAGTTTTGCAGGCCTTTGGTTCACTGAAGCTTTCTTT. Translated, it gives CASSFAGLWFTEAFF.

This clonotype was found a few times. V gene TRBV7-9 combines with J gene TRBJ1-1; D unresolved. In germline, CDR1 is SEHNR, CDR2 FQNEAQ (reference sequence). V gave up 7 bases and J gave up 6 bases, with 21 bases separating them. There are 15 residues in the CDR3. DNA for the CDR3: TGTGCCAGCATACCAGCAGCTTATAAACTGCCTGAAGCTTTCTTT. This gives the protein CASIPAAYKLPEAFF.

The rearrangement uses TRBV6-2 or TRBV6-3 and TRBJ1-1, with 10 bases fitting TRBD1. V gave up 5 bases and J gave up 11 bases; unmatched junction bases: 5. The CDR3 extends over 12 amino acids. CDR1 and CDR2 from the germline V gene are MNHEY and SVGEGT. CDR3 amino acids: CASSPRTGGAFF. CDR3 sequence (DNA): TGTGCCAGCAGTCCCCGGACAGGGGGGGCTTTCTTT.